These 14 T cell receptor beta chains share one sample of origin, sequenced in a study of shared clonotypes between healthy human individuals. The naive CD8 subset, CD45RO-negative cells positively selected for CCR7, excluded terminally differentiated effector memory CD45RA+ cells. This table comes from immunoSEQ multiplex PCR, and its TCRdb copy is limited to in-frame clones, with some not included. The sample holds 800,000 or so clones; about 96% are singletons and the top ten take less than 0.25%. The sample consisted of naive CD8+ T cells sorted from blood. These TCRs come from a man younger than 40 in good health.

This rearrangement joins TRBV11-2 to TRBJ2-1, with D unresolved. This CDR3 has 12 residues. Trimming removed 6 bases at V and 6 bases at J, with 9 bases between. The germline CDR1 and CDR2 sequences are SGHAT and FQNNGV. The CDR3 reads CASRLMTNEQFF. CDR3 nucleotide sequence: TGTGCCAGCAGACTAATGACCAATGAGCAGTTCTTC.

In regard to this clone: The same CDR3 is also encoded by other DNA sequences in this sample. The chain has TRBV7-9 and TRBJ2-3; no firm D call. There are 15 residues in the CDR3. Germline V gene lookup returns CDR1 SEHNR and CDR2 FQNEAQ (reference sequence). The V and J ends lost 1 base and 1 base respectively, with 9 bases between them. This chain's CDR3 is CASSLVVGGTDTQYF. The CDR3 DNA follows: TGTGCCAGCAGCTTAGTGGTGGGCGGCACAGATACGCAGTATTTT.

The CDR3 coding sequence is TGTGCCAGCAGCGCTAACAGCGGGAGAACCGGGGAGCTGTTTTTT. Protein sequence: CASSANSGRTGELFF. The V gene is TRBV11-2, the J gene TRBJ2-2, with 8 nucleotides matching TRBD2. Per germline, CDR1 SGHAT and CDR2 FQNNGV. V lost 5 bases and J lost 5; bases outside the gene matches: 7. There are 15 residues in the CDR3.

The chain combines TRBV28 with TRBJ1-3, with D unresolved. The germline gives CDR1 MDHEN, CDR2 SYDVKM. The length of the CDR3 is 13 residues. V dropped 5 bases and J dropped 1 base, with 6 bases sitting between them. DNA for the CDR3: TGTGCCAGCAGTCAAGGATCTGGAAACACCATATATTTT. Translating gives CASSQGSGNTIYF. Full variable domain (outside the CDR3, taken from reference TRBV28 and TRBJ1-3): DVKVTQSSRYLVKRTGEKVFLECVQDMDHENMFWYRQDPGLGLRLIYFSYDVKMKEKGDIPEGYSVSREKKERFSLILESASTNQTSMYLCASSQGSGNTIYFGEGSWLTVV.

The V gene is TRBV29-1, the J gene TRBJ2-5; tentative D call: TRBD2 (7 bases). Deletions cut 7 bases from V and 2 bases from J, with 14 bases between. Germline CDR1 and CDR2: SQVTM and ANQGSEA. The CDR3 runs to 13 residues. The CDR3 sequence: CSARGQNQETQYF. CDR3 bases: TGCAGCGCGCGGGGGCAGAATCAAGAGACCCAGTACTTC.

The chain is built from TRBV29-1 and TRBJ2-1; 10 positions agree with TRBD2. CDR3 length equals 15 residues. V lost 4 bases to trimming and J lost 2 bases; unmatched junction nucleotides: 5. From germline, CDR1 is SQVTM and CDR2 ANQGSEA. CDR3 sequence reads: CSVVLAGVPYNEQFF. CDR3 coding DNA: TGCAGCGTTGTGCTAGCGGGAGTTCCCTACAATGAGCAGTTCTTC.

Worth noting for this clone: A much larger clone is a single base away; this may be a read error. At the DNA level, this CDR3 is encoded by other sequences in the same sample as well. The chain joins TRBV27 to TRBJ2-1; no reliable D call. CDR3 length: 10 residues. The V gene lost 6 bases and the J gene lost 7 bases, with 4 bases spanning the gap. The germline V gene encodes CDR1 MNHEY and CDR2 SMNVEV (reference sequence). CDR3 sequence (DNA): TGTGCCAGCAGGGGAAATGAGCAGTTCTTC. Translated, it gives CASRGNEQFF.

The V gene is TRBV5-4, the J gene TRBJ2-1; the D gene is possibly TRBD1 (8 bases). The CDR3 totals 15 residues. Per germline, CDR1 SGHNT and CDR2 YYREEE (reference sequence). Trimming left V 4 bases short and J 8 bases short, with 19 bases between. The CDR3 loop is CASSLTGEGRDEQFF. The CDR3 DNA is TGTGCCAGCAGCCTGACAGGGGAGGGCCGCGATGAGCAGTTCTTC.

This clone was detected a few times. This chain links TRBV5-1 with TRBJ2-3; TRBD1 might be the D (6 bases). CDR1 and CDR2 (germline): SGHRS, YFSETQ. The CDR3 covers 14 residues. With 3 bases removed from V and 2 bases from J, the gap between germline ends came to 10 bases. CDR3 loop: CASSSMGATDTQYF. As DNA, the CDR3 is TGCGCCAGCAGCTCCATGGGGGCCACAGATACGCAGTATTTT.

In its sample, this clone was seen once. The sample holds other DNA sequences that translate to the same CDR3. The chain carries TRBV28 and TRBJ1-1; D uncertain. Germline CDR1 MDHEN, CDR2 SYDVKM. This CDR3 comprises 11 residues. The germline V and J ends were trimmed by 3 bases and 4 bases, with 3 bases remaining between them. This CDR3 is CASSLGTEAFF. The CDR3, as DNA: TGTGCCAGCAGTTTGGGCACTGAAGCTTTCTTT. Full variable domain (missing parts from reference TRBV28 and TRBJ1-1): DVKVTQSSRYLVKRTGEKVFLECVQDMDHENMFWYRQDPGLGLRLIYFSYDVKMKEKGDIPEGYSVSREKKERFSLILESASTNQTSMYLCASSLGTEAFFGQGTRLTVV.

The J gene is TRBJ1-2, the V gene TRBV11-2, with D unclear. With 5 bases removed from V and 2 bases from J, the gap between germline ends came to 18 bases. This CDR3 has 16 residues. Germline CDR1 reads SGHAT; CDR2 reads FQNNGV. The CDR3 sequence: CASSTFGRPTNYGYTF. The CDR3 nucleotides are TGTGCCAGCAGCACCTTCGGACGGCCAACAAACTATGGCTACACCTTC.

V is TRBV29-1 and J is TRBJ2-5; D remains ambiguous. The V end lost 7 bases, the J end lost 5 bases, and 20 bases lay between the germline ends. The CDR3 totals 14 residues. Germline loops: CDR1 SQVTM, CDR2 ANQGSEA. The CDR3 DNA sequence: TGCAGCGCCAACCCTACGGAGTTGCTGGAGACCCAGTACTTC. It codes for CSANPTELLETQYF.

This rearrangement joins TRBV6-6 to TRBJ2-2, with TRBD1 identical over 7 bases. CDR3 size: 15 residues. The junction had 0 bases not matched to a gene; V was cut back by 2 bases and J by 0 bases. CDR1 is MNHNY, CDR2 SVGAGI, per germline (reference sequence). In DNA, the CDR3 is TGTGCCAGCAGTTACGGGACAGCGAACACCGGGGAGCTGTTTTTT. This sequence encodes CASSYGTANTGELFF.

The chain is built from TRBV27 and TRBJ1-1; D remains unclear. Between the trimmed V and J ends, which lost 6 bases and 2 bases, there was a span of 13 bases. CDR3 length equals 14 residues. Germline loops: CDR1 MNHEY, CDR2 SMNVEV (reference sequence). CDR3 in amino acids: CASSLQAGNTEAFF. The CDR3 DNA reads TGTGCCAGCAGCCTTCAAGCGGGCAACACTGAAGCTTTCTTT.